The T cell receptor beta chain described here comes from a study of shared clonotypes between healthy human individuals. This clone was picked up one time. The antigen is undetermined. Study findings and constraints: Naive CD4 clonotypes were shared across a few donors at about 5%. Generally, naive subsets came out with larger estimated richness than memory subsets. Sequencing depth was a factor that was expected to affect clonotype sharing among donors.

Only CD45RO-negative cells positively selected for CCR7 counted as naive CD8 cells, so terminally differentiated effector memory CD45RA+ cells were excluded. Sequencing used immunoSEQ multiplex PCR; TCRdb keeps in-frame clones, though not all of them. The sample holds some 580,000 clones, 95% to 98% seen once. The CDR3 is 11 residues long. V was trimmed by 11 bases and J by 6 bases, leaving 13 bases between them. Germline V gives CDR1 SGHTA, CDR2 FQGNSA. This sequence was found in a young man in good health. Sequencing input: naive CD8+ T cells sorted from blood. The rearrangement joins TRBV7-2 to TRBJ1-2, with D unclear. CDR3 sequence: CALLRRDGYTF. Here the CDR3 DNA reads TGTGCCCTACTTAGACGTGATGGCTACACCTTC.